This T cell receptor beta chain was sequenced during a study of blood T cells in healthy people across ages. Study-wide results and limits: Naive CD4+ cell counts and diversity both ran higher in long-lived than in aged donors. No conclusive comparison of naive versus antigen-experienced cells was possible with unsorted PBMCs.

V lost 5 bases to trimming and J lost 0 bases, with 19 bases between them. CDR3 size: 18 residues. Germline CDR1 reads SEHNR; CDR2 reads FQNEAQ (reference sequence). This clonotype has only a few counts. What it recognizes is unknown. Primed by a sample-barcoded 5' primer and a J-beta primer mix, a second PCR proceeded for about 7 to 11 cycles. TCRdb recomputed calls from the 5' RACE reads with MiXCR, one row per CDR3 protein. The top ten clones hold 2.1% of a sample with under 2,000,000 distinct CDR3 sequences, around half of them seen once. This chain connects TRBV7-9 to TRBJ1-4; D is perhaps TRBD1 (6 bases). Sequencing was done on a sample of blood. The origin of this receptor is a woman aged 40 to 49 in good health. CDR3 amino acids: CASSPINHRDATNEKLFF. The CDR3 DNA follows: TGTGCCAGCAGCCCCATTAATCACAGGGATGCAACTAATGAAAAACTGTTTTTT.